This TCR beta chain is from a study of blood T cell repertoires in COVID-19. Study information: T cells, B-cell-depleted T cells, or PBMCs supplied cDNA or gDNA.

Original handling: For nucleated cells, counts were estimated from reference gene primer amplification. Assay used: immunoSEQ multiplex PCR; TCRdb lists only in-frame clones, some missing. The DNA was the basis for D and trimming; V, J and clone size are from that table. This repertoire shows a few hundred thousand clones, roughly 80% found once; its top ten account for about 3.4%. Across under 25 US areas, participants ranged in age from about 18 to 89 years. Participants were placed into cohorts based on the clinical history they reported. Sequencing was done on a sample of PBMCs or T cells enriched from blood (not recorded which). This sequence was found in a man in his fifties who had recovered from COVID-19.

Here the CDR3 DNA reads TGTGCCAGCAGCCCGGATCGTCGCGGGACCCAGTACTTC. Protein: CASSPDRRGTQYF. The chain employs TRBV7-2 and TRBJ2-5; D call uncertain. This CDR3 is built from 13 residues. Germline CDR1 and CDR2: SGHTA and FQGNSA. Trimming cost V 5 bases and J 7 bases, with 14 bases left between them.